This entry lists 19 T cell receptor beta chains sequenced from one sample in a study of blood T cells in healthy people across ages. Through a sample-barcoded 5' primer and a J-beta primer mix, a second PCR was run for roughly 7 to 12 cycles. MiXCR was run by TCRdb on the 5' RACE reads, yielding one entry per CDR3 protein. The table includes hundreds of thousands of distinct CDR3 sequences, 30% to 45% detected once. The specimen was blood. The source is a man between 18 and 35 years old in good health.

This rearrangement joins TRBV6-5 to TRBJ1-1; weak D call: TRBD1 (6 bases). The V end lost 0 bases, the J end lost 0 bases, and 11 bases lay between the germline ends. The V gene's germline CDR1 is MNHEY and CDR2 SVGAGI. This CDR3 spans 16 amino acids. The CDR3 loop is CASSYSSGGVNTEAFF. The CDR3 DNA reads as TGTGCCAGCAGTTACTCAAGCGGGGGCGTGAACACTGAAGCTTTCTTT.

This clonotype was observed a few times. This sequence joins TRBV12-3 or TRBV12-4 and TRBJ1-2; TRBD1 matches at 7 bases. CDR3 size: 14 residues. V was pared by 4 bases and J by 7 bases, with 9 bases of the junction left unmatched. CDR3 nucleotide sequence: TGTGCCAGCAGTTCCGGGACAGTAACTAGTGGCTACACCTTC. Amino acid sequence: CASSSGTVTSGYTF.

About this clonotype itself: A much more abundant neighbour one base away suggests this may be a read error. The chain is built from TRBV9 and TRBJ2-5; possible D gene TRBD2, 6 bases. V lost 3 bases to trimming and J lost 0 bases, with 12 bases between them. This CDR3 comprises 15 residues. CDR1 and CDR2 from the germline V gene are SGDLS and YYNGEE. In nucleotides, the CDR3 is TGTGCCAGCAGCGACGCCCGGACTAACCAAGAGACCCAGTACTTC. Its protein product is CASSDARTNQETQYF.

This clonotype was recorded a few times. The rearrangement uses TRBV20-1 and TRBJ1-2; a possible D gene is TRBD1 (5 bases). Germline values: CDR1 DFQATT, CDR2 SNEGSKA (reference sequence). CDR3 size: 13 residues. The germline V and J ends were trimmed by 0 bases and 6 bases, with 11 bases remaining between them. The CDR3 bases are TGCAGTGCTAGAGATCCCGCAGGGAATGGCTACACCTTC. Its translation is CSARDPAGNGYTF.

V usage is TRBV7-2 and J usage is TRBJ2-7, with D perhaps TRBD1 (6 bases). Germline CDR1 is SGHTA and CDR2 is FQGNSA. This CDR3 is built from 14 residues. V shed 1 base and J shed 5 bases, with 12 bases lying between them. The CDR3 bases are TGTGCCAGCAGCTTAGGGACAGACTACCACGAGCAGTACTTC. It specifies CASSLGTDYHEQYF.

This clonotype appeared a few times. The chain recombines TRBV7-2 with TRBJ1-1; possible D gene TRBD1, 5 bases. Trimming shortened V by 3 bases and J by 7 bases, and 12 bases separated the two germline ends. The length of the CDR3 is 13 residues. The V gene's germline CDR1 is SGHTA and CDR2 FQGNSA. In nucleotides, the CDR3 is TGTGCCAGCAGCTTCAGGGAAGTGGATGAAGCTTTCTTT. It encodes CASSFREVDEAFF.

The rearrangement links TRBV4-1 to TRBJ2-1; tentatively, D is TRBD1 or TRBD2 (6 bases each). V lost 0 bases and J 8 bases, leaving 26 bases between the germline ends. Germline CDR1 is MGHRA and CDR2 is YSYEKL. CDR3 length: 19 residues. CDR3 nucleotide sequence: TGCGCCAGCAGCCAAGATCGGGGGCCGGGGAGAAACGTTGGACATGAGCAGTTCTTC. This codes for CASSQDRGPGRNVGHEQFF.

V is TRBV7-8 and J is TRBJ2-5; D ambiguous. V lost 7 bases and J lost 11, with 23 bases in between. CDR1 SGHVS and CDR2 FQNEAQ come from the germline V gene. This CDR3 comprises 14 residues. The CDR3 reads CASTRTRYFNEQYF. CDR3 coding DNA: TGTGCCAGCACCCGAACCCGCTACTTCAATGAGCAGTACTTC.

This clonotype was seen once. The chain couples TRBV2 to TRBJ1-1; TRBD1 might be the D (5 bases). V was trimmed by 6 bases and J by 5 bases, leaving 31 bases between them. CDR3 length: 19 amino acids. The V gene's germline CDR1 is SNHLY and CDR2 FYNNEI. This chain's CDR3 is CASSELKLMGGGKWTEAFF. The CDR3 DNA follows: TGTGCCAGCAGCGAGCTGAAGTTGATGGGGGGAGGGAAGTGGACTGAAGCTTTCTTT.

J is TRBJ2-5 and V is TRBV14, with TRBD2 as a possible D gene (5 bases). This CDR3 spans 17 amino acids. The V gene lost 1 base and the J gene lost 1 base, with 16 bases spanning the gap. Germline-derived CDR1 and CDR2 are SGHDN and FVKESK. The CDR3 bases are TGTGCCAGCAGCCAAGCGGGAACGACTAAACCCCAAGAGACCCAGTACTTC. Translated, it gives CASSQAGTTKPQETQYF.

The rearrangement joins TRBV27 to TRBJ2-1; D remains ambiguous. CDR3 length equals 13 residues. The germline V and J ends were trimmed by 9 bases and 4 bases, with 13 bases remaining between them. Germline V lookup: CDR1 MNHEY, CDR2 SMNVEV (reference sequence). The CDR3 region is CARRRGDYNEQFF. The CDR3 DNA follows: TGTGCCAGGAGGCGAGGCGATTACAATGAGCAGTTCTTC.

Regarding this clonotype: This may stem from a read error, because a much larger clone lies one nucleotide away. The chain couples TRBV12-3 or TRBV12-4 to TRBJ2-3; D is ambiguous. The CDR3 has 11 residues. CDR3 residues: CTSLDRDTQYF. The DNA of the CDR3 is TGTACCAGCCTCGATCGAGATACGCAGTATTTT.

A remark on this clonotype: A much larger clone sits a single nucleotide away, making a read error possible. The chain combines TRBV6-6 with TRBJ2-1; 8 nucleotides line up with TRBD1. Germline V gene data show CDR1 as MNHNY and CDR2 as SVGAGI (reference sequence). With 5 bases clipped from V and 10 bases from J, the junction kept 13 bases outside the gene matches. CDR3 length: 15 residues. The CDR3 region has the DNA TGTGCCAGCAGTCCGGGACAGGTCAGCTCCTACGAGCAGTTCTTC. This gives the protein CASSPGQVSSYEQFF.

The chain has TRBV29-1 and TRBJ1-2; 11 bases agree with TRBD1. This CDR3 contains 17 residues. Germline assignment: CDR1 SQVTM and CDR2 ANQGSEA. J was trimmed by 0 bases and V by 3 bases; bases with no gene match: 9. This chain's CDR3 is CSVDSSGQGGANYGYTF. CDR3 DNA sequence: TGCAGCGTTGACTCATCGGGACAGGGGGGGGCTAACTATGGCTACACCTTC. The whole variable domain, filled in from reference TRBV29-1 and TRBJ1-2, reads SAVISQKPSRDICQRGTSLTIQCQVDSQVTMMFWYRQQPGQSLTLIATANQGSEATYESGFVIDKFPISRPNLTFSTLTVSNMSPEDSSIYLCSVDSSGQGGANYGYTFGSGTRLTVV.

Note on this clonotype: A much larger clone lies a single base off, so this may be a read error. This rearrangement joins TRBV14 to TRBJ1-2; TRBD1 aligns across 7 bases. CDR1 SGHDN and CDR2 FVKESK come from the germline V gene. The CDR3 has 15 amino acids. The ends lost 4 bases at V and 1 base at J; junction bases unmatched: 6. The CDR3 reads CASSPGTARNYGYTF. In nucleotides, the CDR3 is TGTGCCAGCAGCCCCGGGACAGCCCGTAACTATGGCTACACCTTC.

Regarding this clonotype: A much larger clone is a single base away; this may be a read error. The rearrangement uses TRBV20-1 and TRBJ1-2; D possibly corresponds to TRBD1 (5 bases). Trimming shortened V by 3 bases and J by 9 bases, and 14 bases separated the two germline ends. The CDR3 totals 12 residues. Looked up from germline, CDR1 is DFQATT and CDR2 is SNEGSKA (reference sequence). The CDR3: CSASPGLNSYTF. CDR3 bases: TGCAGTGCTAGTCCGGGACTAAATAGCTACACCTTC.

This clonotype was counted at least ten times. The chain employs TRBV14 and TRBJ2-5; D ambiguous. CDR1 is SGHDN, CDR2 FVKESK, per germline. V gave up 4 bases and J gave up 0 bases, with 9 bases separating them. The CDR3 covers 14 residues. The CDR3 loop reads CASSPTFNQETQYF. DNA for the CDR3: TGTGCCAGCAGCCCCACCTTCAACCAAGAGACCCAGTACTTC.

The chain is built from TRBV14 and TRBJ2-5; D is uncertain. Germline loops: CDR1 SGHDN, CDR2 FVKESK. The CDR3 contains 12 residues. With 3 bases removed from V and 11 bases from J, the gap between germline ends came to 13 bases. CDR3 in amino acids: CASSHRANEQYF. In nucleotides, the CDR3 is TGTGCCAGCAGCCACCGGGCGAATGAGCAGTACTTC.

This clonotype was observed a handful of times. The chain couples TRBV7-9 to TRBJ2-7; a weak D match, TRBD1 (6 bases). Trimming took off 5 bases at V and 1 base at J, with 18 bases between the two ends. The CDR3 length is 16 residues. Germline V gene data show CDR1 as SEHNR and CDR2 as FQNEAQ (reference sequence). This CDR3 reads CASSLSGQGPSYEQYF. In nucleotides, the CDR3 is TGTGCCAGCAGCCTGTCTGGCCAGGGGCCTTCCTACGAGCAGTACTTC. Drawing the rest from reference TRBV7-9 and TRBJ2-7, the complete variable domain is DTGVSQNPRHKITKRGQNVTFRCDPISEHNRLYWYRQTLGQGPEFLTYFQNEAQLEKSRLLSDRFSAERPKGSFSTLEIQRTEQGDSAMYLCASSLSGQGPSYEQYFGPGTRLTVT.